The sequence of this T cell receptor (beta chain) was determined in a study of cytomegalovirus exposure and HLA in healthy donors. Study results and limitations: Among donors in an Asian-associated ancestry cluster, a later analysis reportedly found fewer N-insertions than the roughly 610-donor mean. Across all donors, roughly uniform sequencing depth was an assumption of the presence/absence analyses. A cluster of highly shared sequence variants was likely a sequencing artifact.

Both 60 Vbeta primers and 13 Jbeta primers went into the PCR. Using immunoSEQ multiplex PCR, the repertoire was profiled, and TCRdb retains in-frame clones only, with some absent. Of roughly 110,000 clones listed, 70% to 80% were seen once; the top ten hold less than 0.95%. The germline CDR1 and CDR2 sequences are SNHLY and FYNNEI. The CDR3 sequence is 13 residues long. V was pared by 6 bases and J by 6 bases, with 15 bases between. A note on this clone: Its antigen is not known.

The sequence was obtained from a boy aged 10-17 years in good health and CMV-seronegative. This chain joins TRBV2 and TRBJ2-7; possibly TRBD2 for D (5 bases). The sequencing input was PBMCs. The CDR3 bases are TGTGCCAGCAGCCCAGGACGCAGCGGCGAGCAGTACTTC. Its translation: CASSPGRSGEQYF.